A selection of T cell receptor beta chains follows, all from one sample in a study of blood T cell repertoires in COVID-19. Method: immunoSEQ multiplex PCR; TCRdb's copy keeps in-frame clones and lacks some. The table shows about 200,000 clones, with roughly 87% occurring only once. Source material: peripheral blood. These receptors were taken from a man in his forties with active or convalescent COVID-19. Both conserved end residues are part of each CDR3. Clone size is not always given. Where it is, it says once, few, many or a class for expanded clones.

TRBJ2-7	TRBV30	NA	CAWSGVSGAGEQYF
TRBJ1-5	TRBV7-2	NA	CASSLGGQGGNQPQHF
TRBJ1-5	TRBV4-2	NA	CASSPETPNQPQHF
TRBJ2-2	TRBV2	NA	CASVSDRATGELFF
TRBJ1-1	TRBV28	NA	CASSFDTSAEAFF
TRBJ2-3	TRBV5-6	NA	CASSPRRGGPDTQYF
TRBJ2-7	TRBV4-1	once	CASSQESGRDTYEQYF
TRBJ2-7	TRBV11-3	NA	CASSFQGRNEQYF
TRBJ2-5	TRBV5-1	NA	CASSRDRSLETQYF
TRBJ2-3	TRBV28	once	CASTLGGSGNEDTQYF
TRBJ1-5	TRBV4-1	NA	CASSQEERLNQPQHF
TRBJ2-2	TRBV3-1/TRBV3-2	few	CASSQDLWAPGELFF
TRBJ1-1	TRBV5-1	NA	CASSLDQGFVNTEAFF
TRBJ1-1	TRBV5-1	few	CASSWGQDEAFF
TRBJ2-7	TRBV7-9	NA	CASSQPVGGYENF
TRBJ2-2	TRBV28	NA	CASSLTGGGGELFF
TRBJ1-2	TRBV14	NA	CASSSPRMFRGYTF
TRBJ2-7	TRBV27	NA	CASSPGTASYEQYF
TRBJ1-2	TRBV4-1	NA	CASSRTIENRDGYTF
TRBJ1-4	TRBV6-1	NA	CASSESGTFGEKLFF
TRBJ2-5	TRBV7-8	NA	CASSPRPGLAGTVQETQYF
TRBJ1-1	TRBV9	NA	CASSAGTGNTEAFF
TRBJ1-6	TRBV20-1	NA	CSASGPGGPSYNSPLHF
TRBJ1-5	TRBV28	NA	CASSYSQGNQPQHF
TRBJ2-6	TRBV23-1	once	CASSQGQGEYGANVLTF
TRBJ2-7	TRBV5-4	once	CASSLKAGGAEKQYF
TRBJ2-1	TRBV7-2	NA	CASSWGLAPYNEQFF
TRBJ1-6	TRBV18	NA	CASSPDQGGNSPLHF
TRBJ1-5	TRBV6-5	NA	CASSYWTGLRQPQHF
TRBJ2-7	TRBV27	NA	CASSDTGTGFAYEQYF
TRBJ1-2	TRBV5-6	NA	CASSPTGGRYGYTF
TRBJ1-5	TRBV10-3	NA	CAIRGYSNQPQHF
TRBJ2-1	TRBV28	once	CASSSGLEVSEFF
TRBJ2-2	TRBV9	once	CASSVGTSWTGELFF
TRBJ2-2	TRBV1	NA	CTSSQPPQRGTNTGELFF
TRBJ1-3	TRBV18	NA	CASSPGLTGTGNTIYF
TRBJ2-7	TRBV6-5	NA	CASSYSITSDEQYF
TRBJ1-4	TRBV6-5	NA	CASRRLQADEKLFF
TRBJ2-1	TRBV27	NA	CASREYNEQFF
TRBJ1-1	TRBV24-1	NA	CATSDLLGRGNTEAFF